The 28 T cell receptor beta chains below come from one sample, sequenced in a study of T cell repertoires in aging, cancer and after chemotherapy. The template was genomic DNA from peripheral blood, not RNA. TRB rearrangements spanning V, D and J were amplified using mixed TRB-A/B primers. TCRdb recomputed calls from the multiplex PCR reads with MiXCR, one row per CDR3 protein. The data show 10,000 to 15,000 distinct CDR3 sequences, roughly a quarter seen once. Sequences were obtained from blood. These receptors originate from a human donor with a blood cancer.

This clonotype was picked up a small number of times. The CDR3: CASRAPGVPNYGYTF. The CDR3 DNA follows: TGTGCCAGCAGGGCCCCAGGGGTTCCCAACTATGGCTACACCTTC. This chain uses TRBV7-2 with TRBJ1-2, with a weak D call TRBD1 (6 bases). V was pared by 6 bases and J by 2 bases, with 16 bases between. Germline V gene sequence: CDR1 SGHTA, CDR2 FQGNSA. The CDR3 spans 15 residues.

On this clonotype itself: One base away lies a much larger clone, so this may be a sequencing read error. The chain employs TRBV13 and TRBJ2-7, with D tentatively TRBD1 or TRBD2 (5 bases each). The last part of the DNA fits TRBJ2-1 better; the J call may be wrong. The CDR3 totals 14 residues. Germline V gene sequence: CDR1 PRHDT, CDR2 FYEKMQ (reference sequence). The CDR3 sequence: CASSLPGARGEQFF. The CDR3 nucleotides read TGTGCCAGCAGCTTACCCGGGGCCCGTGGGGAGCAGTTCTTC.

This clonotype was recorded a few times. The chain couples TRBV4-2 to TRBJ1-2; possibly TRBD1 for D (6 bases). V was clipped by 0 bases and J by 4 bases, with 15 bases between them. Looked up from germline, CDR1 is LGHNA and CDR2 is YNFKEQ. The CDR3 covers 16 residues. CDR3 coding DNA: TGTGCCAGCAGCCAAGAAGAAGGGGGGCTTGGCTATGGCTACACCTTC. Translation gives CASSQEEGGLGYGYTF.

The genes are TRBV28 and TRBJ2-5; 8 bases agree with TRBD1. CDR1 and CDR2 from the germline V gene are MDHEN and SYDVKM. V shed 6 bases, J shed 5 bases, and the junction held 14 bases outside the gene matches. CDR3 length: 16 amino acids. The CDR3 DNA follows: TGTGCCAGCAGCGTAAGTGGTTCAGGGGGCCTTGAGACCCAGTACTTC. It yields the protein CASSVSGSGGLETQYF. Drawing the rest from reference TRBV28 and TRBJ2-5, the complete variable domain is DVKVTQSSRYLVKRTGEKVFLECVQDMDHENMFWYRQDPGLGLRLIYFSYDVKMKEKGDIPEGYSVSREKKERFSLILESASTNQTSMYLCASSVSGSGGLETQYFGPGTRLLVL.

This clonotype was observed a handful of times. The rearrangement links TRBV7-9 to TRBJ1-1; D may be TRBD1 (6 bases). CDR1 and CDR2 (germline): SEHNR, FQNEAQ (reference sequence). The CDR3 is made up of 15 amino acids. Deletions cut 5 bases from V and 3 bases from J, with 16 bases between. The DNA for the CDR3 is TGTGCCAGCAGCCCGACACGCCCAGGGGACACTGAAGCTTTCTTT. Amino acid sequence: CASSPTRPGDTEAFF. The variable domain in full, with the rest retrieved from reference TRBV7-9 and TRBJ1-1, is DTGVSQNPRHKITKRGQNVTFRCDPISEHNRLYWYRQTLGQGPEFLTYFQNEAQLEKSRLLSDRFSAERPKGSFSTLEIQRTEQGDSAMYLCASSPTRPGDTEAFFGQGTRLTVV.

This clonotype is judged medium-sized (0.01 to 0.1%). The V gene is TRBV6-6, the J gene TRBJ1-2; 10 positions match TRBD1. The V segment lost 7 bases and the J segment 4 bases; nucleotides outside the gene matches: 9. Germline lookup yields CDR1 MNHNY and CDR2 SVGAGI (reference sequence). This CDR3 region has 15 residues. Here the CDR3 reads CASTIRDRGGYGYTF. The CDR3 region has the DNA TGTGCCAGCACTATCCGGGACAGGGGCGGCTATGGCTACACCTTC.

The chain couples TRBV6-4 to TRBJ1-2; D is perhaps TRBD1 (6 bases). V lost 5 bases to trimming and J lost 2 bases, with 12 bases between them. This CDR3 has 14 amino acids. The germline CDR1 and CDR2 sequences are MRHNA and SNTAGT. Here the CDR3 reads CASSPGQGNYGYTF. The CDR3 coding sequence is TGTGCCAGCAGTCCGGGACAAGGAAACTATGGCTACACCTTC.

This rearrangement joins TRBV5-6 to TRBJ1-1; weak D call: TRBD1 (6 bases). Trimming left V 4 bases short and J 1 base short, with 20 bases between. This CDR3 comprises 17 residues. Germline-derived CDR1 and CDR2 are SGHDT and YYEEEE. CDR3 nucleotides: TGTGCCAGCAGCAGGACAGTGGGGGGTCAAAGGAACACTGAAGCTTTCTTT. It yields the protein CASSRTVGGQRNTEAFF.

By proportion, this clonotype is medium-sized. The V call is TRBV15, the J call TRBJ1-2; TRBD1 matches at 7 bases. CDR1 is LNHNV and CDR2 is YYDKDF in the germline V gene (reference sequence). Germline trimming cut 2 bases from V and 2 bases from J; bases unmatched to any gene: 8. There are 16 residues in the CDR3. This CDR3 reads CATSRRRQGWNYGYTF. The CDR3 nucleotides read TGTGCCACCAGCAGACGTAGACAGGGTTGGAACTATGGCTACACCTTC. Supplemented by reference TRBV15 and TRBJ1-2, the full variable domain reads DAMVIQNPRYQVTQFGKPVTLSCSQTLNHNVMYWYQQKSSQAPKLLFHYYDKDFNNEADTPDNFQSRRPNTSFCFLDIRSPGLGDTAMYLCATSRRRQGWNYGYTFGSGTRLTVV.

This chain uses TRBV10-3 with TRBJ2-7; 12 bases are shared with TRBD2. Germline V CDR1 and CDR2: ENHRY, SYGVKD. CDR3 length equals 14 residues. The CDR3 region is CASSRTSGIDEQYV. In nucleotides, the CDR3 is TGCGCCAGCAGTCGGACTAGCGGGATCGACGAGCAGTACGTC.

This chain joins TRBV6-6 and TRBJ1-5; 7 nucleotides agree with TRBD1. Germline trimming cut 4 bases from V and 5 bases from J; bases unmatched to any gene: 8. The CDR3 covers 15 residues. Per the germline V gene, CDR1 is MNHNY and CDR2 is SVGAGI (reference sequence). DNA for the CDR3: TGTGCCAGCAGTTTAAACAGGGGTTCTGATCAGCCCCAGCATTTT. It specifies CASSLNRGSDQPQHF.

This chain links TRBV5-1 with TRBJ2-5; maybe TRBD1 (5 bases). The CDR3 sequence is 14 residues long. The germline gives CDR1 SGHRS, CDR2 YFSETQ. The V end lost 4 bases, the J end lost 0 bases, and 10 bases lay between the germline ends. The DNA of the CDR3 is TGCGCCAGCAGCCCAGGGCCTCACCAAGAGACCCAGTACTTC. Its translation is CASSPGPHQETQYF.

Judged by abundance, this clonotype is medium-sized (0.01 to 0.1%). The genes are TRBV19 and TRBJ2-1, with D possibly TRBD2 on 5 matching bases. Germline CDR1 LNHDA, CDR2 SQIVND (reference sequence). Trimming shortened V by 5 bases and J by 10 bases, and 15 bases separated the two germline ends. CDR3 length: 13 residues. The CDR3 loop is CASSLGPSGEQFF. The CDR3 nucleotides read TGTGCCAGTAGTCTCGGGCCATCGGGGGAGCAGTTCTTC.

On this clonotype itself: A much larger clone lies one base from this, so it may be a read error. The chain employs TRBV12-3 or TRBV12-4 and TRBJ2-1, with 7 bases aligning to TRBD1. The CDR3 loop spans 13 amino acids. With 4 bases clipped from V and 14 bases from J, the junction kept 11 bases outside the gene matches. As DNA, the CDR3 is TGTGCCAGCAGTTCACAGGGGTTCAGCGAGAAGTTCTTC. Protein: CASSSQGFSEKFF.

This clonotype is categorized as medium-sized (0.01 to 0.1%). This chain joins TRBV6-2 or TRBV6-3 and TRBJ1-2; no clear D. The V end lost 0 bases, the J end lost 3 bases, and 11 bases lay between the germline ends. Germline V CDR1 and CDR2: MNHEY, SVGEGT. This CDR3 contains 15 residues. The CDR3 nucleotides are TGTGCCAGCAGTTACTCCGGCGGCGGACACTATGGCTACACCTTC. Translated, it gives CASSYSGGGHYGYTF.

By its share, this clonotype is medium-sized. The V gene is TRBV6-6, the J gene TRBJ2-1; TRBD2 agrees at 12 bases. The germline CDR1 and CDR2 sequences are MNHNY and SVGAGI (reference sequence). V gave up 2 bases and J gave up 8 bases; unmatched junction bases: 1. The CDR3 extends over 14 amino acids. In DNA form, the CDR3 reads TGTGCCAGCAGTTACAGGACTAGCGGGGATGAGCAGTTCTTC. This sequence encodes CASSYRTSGDEQFF.

The rearrangement uses TRBV6-2 or TRBV6-3 and TRBJ1-1; 7 nucleotides match TRBD1. Germline values: CDR1 MNHEY, CDR2 SVGEGT. The CDR3 contains 15 residues. V shed 6 bases and J 1 base; nucleotides not matched to a gene: 8. The CDR3 here is CASRYLQGGNTEAFF. The DNA for the CDR3 is TGTGCCAGCAGATACCTCCAGGGGGGGAACACTGAAGCTTTCTTT.

The chain combines TRBV7-2 with TRBJ2-7; tentative D call: TRBD2 (7 bases). The germline gives CDR1 SGHTA, CDR2 FQGNSA. CDR3 length: 17 residues. Trimming cost V 1 base and J 6 bases, with 22 bases left between them. CDR3 nucleotide sequence: TGTGCCAGCAGCTTAGTGGGCTGGGGGGGGCAGAATACCGAGCAGTACTTC. Protein: CASSLVGWGGQNTEQYF.

Details on this clonotype: Possible read error: a much larger clone is one base away. This rearrangement joins TRBV29-1 to TRBJ1-1; D gene ambiguous. Germline CDR1 is SQVTM and CDR2 is ANQGSEA. V was pared by 5 bases and J by 5 bases, with 18 bases between. CDR3 length: 14 amino acids. The CDR3 loop is CSVYLSCGRTEAFF. The CDR3 DNA follows: TGCAGCGTTTATTTGTCGTGTGGGAGGACTGAAGCTTTCTTT.

Remarks on this clonotype: One base away lies a much larger clone, so this may be a sequencing read error. The chain recombines TRBV27 with TRBJ2-2; 9 nucleotides line up with TRBD1. The J segment lost 4 bases and the V segment lost 10 bases, leaving 7 bases of the junction unmatched. This CDR3 has 14 amino acids. In germline, CDR1 is MNHEY, CDR2 SMNVEV (reference sequence). DNA of the CDR3: TGTGCCACCATGTTGACAGGGGGCACCGGGGAGCTGTTTTTT. Its translation is CATMLTGGTGELFF.

The V call is TRBV6-1, the J call TRBJ1-5, with D perhaps TRBD1 (5 bases). Germline V gene data show CDR1 as MNHNS and CDR2 as SASEGT. This CDR3 contains 15 residues. V lost 4 bases and J 6 bases, leaving 16 bases between the germline ends. CDR3 DNA: TGTGCCAGCAGTGGGGACGGGGGAGCTGGTCAGCCCCAGCATTTT. Residues: CASSGDGGAGQPQHF.

This clonotype was detected ten times or more. The chain carries TRBV12-3 or TRBV12-4 and TRBJ1-2, with D maybe TRBD1 (6 bases). V was clipped by 5 bases and J by 5 bases, with 21 bases between them. The CDR3 has 16 residues. In DNA, the CDR3 is TGTGCCAGCAGTCTGACCCATGGACAGAGACCATATGGCTACACCTTC. Its protein product is CASSLTHGQRPYGYTF.

This chain links TRBV19 with TRBJ2-1; the D call may be TRBD1 or TRBD2 (5 bases each). Germline V CDR1 and CDR2: LNHDA, SQIVND (reference sequence). The CDR3 contains 14 residues. Trimming cost V 7 bases and J 4 bases, with 14 bases left between them. The CDR3 protein is CASKTGTEYNEQFF. The CDR3 DNA is TGTGCCAGTAAGACCGGGACGGAATACAATGAGCAGTTCTTC.

This chain links TRBV5-6 with TRBJ2-7; 8 bases map to TRBD1. Looked up from germline, CDR1 is SGHDT and CDR2 is YYEEEE. V was clipped by 4 bases and J by 0 bases; unmatched bases: 9. The CDR3 spans 16 residues. CDR3 residues: CASSGTGQGASYEQYV. The CDR3 region has the DNA TGTGCCAGCAGCGGCACAGGACAGGGAGCCTCCTACGAGCAGTACGTC.

Relative to its sample, this clonotype is medium-sized. V usage is TRBV10-3 and J usage is TRBJ2-5; D gene unclear. V lost 8 bases, J lost 5 bases, and 15 bases lay in between. Germline loops: CDR1 ENHRY, CDR2 SYGVKD. CDR3 length: 13 amino acids. The CDR3 DNA reads TGTGCCATCGGGTGGACGCCGCAGGAGACCCAGTACTTC. Its translation is CAIGWTPQETQYF.

This clonotype occurred a few times. This rearrangement joins TRBV11-1 to TRBJ2-3; 10 bases map to TRBD2. V dropped 4 bases and J dropped 0; count of bases not matched to a gene: 7. Germline CDR1 reads SGHAT; CDR2 reads FQDESV (reference sequence). This CDR3 comprises 17 residues. The CDR3 protein is CASSSRIAGGSTDTQYF. CDR3 sequence (DNA): TGTGCCAGCAGCTCGAGGATAGCGGGGGGAAGCACAGATACGCAGTATTTT.

This clonotype has just a few counts. The chain links TRBV15 to TRBJ1-3; 7 bases agree with TRBD1. V lost 5 bases, J lost 5 bases, and 15 bases stayed unmatched. The CDR3 length is 17 residues. CDR1 LNHNV and CDR2 YYDKDF come from the germline V gene (reference sequence). The CDR3 DNA follows: TGTGCCACCAGCCGGGACAGCTACGCGTTTTCGAGAAACACCATATATTTT. As protein: CATSRDSYAFSRNTIYF.

This clonotype is termed medium-sized (0.01 to 0.1%). The chain joins TRBV6-5 to TRBJ2-1, with 12 nucleotides matching TRBD2. V shed 0 bases, J shed 4 bases, and the junction held 13 bases outside the gene matches. Germline lookup yields CDR1 MNHEY and CDR2 SVGAGI. CDR3 length equals 20 residues. CDR3 loop: CASSYSGKTSGGPEYNEQFF. CDR3 DNA: TGTGCCAGCAGTTACTCGGGCAAAACTAGCGGGGGGCCGGAATACAATGAGCAGTTCTTC.